The next 31 T cell receptor beta chains were all read from a single sample in a study of blood T cell repertoires in COVID-19. Some clones are missing from TCRdb's copy, which holds only in-frame ones; the method was immunoSEQ multiplex PCR. The top ten hold 11% of the sample, which has approximately 290,000 clones, about 90% seen once. Sample: peripheral blood. The receptors here all came from a woman in her thirties with COVID-19, enrolled during active disease.

This rearrangement joins TRBV6-6 to TRBJ2-1; weak D call: TRBD1 (5 bases). This CDR3 has 14 residues. V lost 2 bases, J lost 6 bases, and 11 bases lay in between. The germline CDR1 and CDR2 sequences are MNHNY and SVGAGI (reference sequence). For the CDR3, the DNA is TGTGCCAGCAGTTACGGACACCCCAGCAATGAGCAGTTCTTC. Residues: CASSYGHPSNEQFF.

The chain combines TRBV24-1 with TRBJ1-2; 10 bases fit TRBD1. V gave up 0 bases and J gave up 5 bases; unmatched junction bases: 11. Germline V gives CDR1 KGHDR, CDR2 SFDVKD. The CDR3 spans 18 residues. The CDR3 sequence is CATSDLDGYWDRGYGYTF. Here the CDR3 DNA reads TGTGCCACCAGTGATTTGGATGGCTACTGGGACAGGGGATATGGCTACACCTTC.

The CDR3 DNA is TGTGCCAGCAGTGCTACCCCCCCCACTGAAGCTTTCTTT. As protein: CASSATPPTEAFF. V gene TRBV25-1 combines with J gene TRBJ1-1; no firm D call. Trimming removed 4 bases from V and 4 bases from J, with 10 bases in between. The CDR3 runs to 13 residues. Germline loops: CDR1 MGHDK, CDR2 SYGVNS.

This clone was counted many times. The chain carries TRBV7-7 and TRBJ2-1, with a weak D call TRBD2 (5 bases). CDR1 is SSHAT, CDR2 FNYEAQ, per germline (reference sequence). The CDR3 runs 13 residues. V was clipped by 5 bases and J by 9 bases, with 14 bases between them. The CDR3 reads CASSANPSTEQFF. The CDR3 nucleotides are TGTGCCAGCAGCGCTAACCCTAGCACTGAGCAGTTCTTC.

The rearrangement uses TRBV11-2 and TRBJ1-1, with D possibly being TRBD1 (6 bases). Deletions cut 5 bases from V and 1 base from J, with 11 bases between. Germline loops: CDR1 SGHAT, CDR2 FQNNGV. The CDR3 has 14 amino acids. In nucleotides, the CDR3 is TGTGCCAGCAGCCAGGGGCTTCCGAACACTGAAGCTTTCTTT. It yields the protein CASSQGLPNTEAFF.

This chain uses TRBV19 with TRBJ1-1, with 7 bases matching TRBD1. J lost 8 bases, V lost 5 bases, and 5 bases had no gene match. The CDR3 sequence is 12 residues long. CDR1 is LNHDA and CDR2 is SQIVND in the germline V gene (reference sequence). The DNA of the CDR3 is TGTGCCAGTAGTTGGACAGGAACCGAAGCTTTCTTT. Its translation is CASSWTGTEAFF.

The chain uses TRBV19 and TRBJ1-1; a possible D gene is TRBD1 (5 bases). V was clipped by 7 bases and J by 1 base, with 10 bases between them. The CDR3 has 13 residues. Germline V lookup: CDR1 LNHDA, CDR2 SQIVND (reference sequence). The CDR3 DNA reads TGTGCCAGTAATGGGGGGGGGAACACTGAAGCTTTCTTT. Translation: CASNGGGNTEAFF.

The CDR3 here is CASSKDRGDYEQYF. The CDR3 DNA is TGTGCCAGCAGCAAAGACCGGGGTGACTACGAGCAGTACTTC. The rearrangement links TRBV5-5 to TRBJ2-7; possibly TRBD2 for D (5 bases). Between the trimmed V and J ends, which lost 4 bases and 3 bases, there was a span of 14 bases. Germline V gene sequence: CDR1 SGHKS, CDR2 YYEKEE (reference sequence). The CDR3 totals 14 residues.

V is TRBV4-1 and J is TRBJ2-7; D is possibly TRBD2 (5 bases). V lost 1 base to trimming and J lost 3 bases, with 7 bases between them. Germline V gene lookup returns CDR1 MGHRA and CDR2 YSYEKL. This CDR3 comprises 13 residues. In nucleotides, the CDR3 is TGCGCCAGCAGCCAAGGGACTTACTACGAGCAGTACTTC. Translation gives CASSQGTYYEQYF.

The chain recombines TRBV6-6 with TRBJ1-1, with 8 bases lining up with TRBD1. The CDR3 contains 13 residues. Unmatched junction bases numbered 1, after V lost 5 bases and J lost 2 bases. CDR1 is MNHNY and CDR2 is SVGAGI in the germline V gene (reference sequence). The CDR3 loop reads CASSGQGNTEAFF. CDR3 in DNA: TGTGCCAGCAGTGGACAGGGAAACACTGAAGCTTTCTTT.

The genes are TRBV5-6 and TRBJ2-7; 7 nucleotides align to TRBD1. Germline loops: CDR1 SGHDT, CDR2 YYEEEE. The V segment lost 3 bases and the J segment 3 bases; nucleotides outside the gene matches: 6. This CDR3 is built from 14 residues. The CDR3 DNA sequence: TGTGCCAGCAGCTGGGGGACAGTGAGCTACGAGCAGTACTTC. This codes for CASSWGTVSYEQYF.

This chain uses TRBV19 with TRBJ1-2, with D unresolved. The CDR3 loop spans 13 amino acids. Deletions cut 10 bases from V and 4 bases from J, with 16 bases between. Germline CDR1 reads LNHDA; CDR2 reads SQIVND (reference sequence). The CDR3 DNA follows: TGTGCCACAACAAACCCAGGCATCTATGGCTACACCTTC. Its protein is CATTNPGIYGYTF.

The V and J genes are TRBV6-5 and TRBJ1-2, with D maybe TRBD1 (5 bases). Germline V lookup: CDR1 MNHEY, CDR2 SVGAGI. The CDR3 runs to 15 residues. The V end was cut by 2 bases, the J end by 4 bases, with 14 bases between. CDR3 in amino acids: CASSYGGGGGYGYTF. CDR3 nucleotide sequence: TGTGCCAGCAGTTACGGTGGCGGGGGGGGCTATGGCTACACCTTC.

J is TRBJ1-2 and V is TRBV6-5; D is ambiguous. Deletions cut 0 bases from V and 4 bases from J, with 12 bases between. This CDR3 is built from 15 residues. The germline CDR1 and CDR2 sequences are MNHEY and SVGAGI. CDR3 residues: CASSYSADGLYGYTF. The DNA of the CDR3 is TGTGCCAGCAGTTACTCGGCGGACGGACTCTATGGCTACACCTTC.

This sequence joins TRBV7-6 and TRBJ1-1; perhaps TRBD1 as D (5 bases). Germline-derived CDR1 and CDR2 are SGHVS and FNYEAQ. V was shortened by 1 base and J by 4 bases, with 10 bases between the two germline ends. The CDR3 covers 14 residues. CDR3 sequence reads: CASSLETESTEAFF. Written as DNA, the CDR3 is TGTGCCAGCAGCTTAGAGACAGAGAGCACTGAAGCTTTCTTT.

The genes are TRBV6-5 and TRBJ2-7, with D possibly being TRBD2 (5 bases). Germline V gene sequence: CDR1 MNHEY, CDR2 SVGAGI. V dropped 0 bases and J dropped 7 bases, with 10 bases sitting between them. There are 13 residues in the CDR3. The CDR3 loop reads CASSYSRVEEQYF. The CDR3 nucleotides read TGTGCCAGCAGTTACTCGAGGGTGGAAGAGCAGTACTTC.

The chain combines TRBV19 with TRBJ1-1, with D unclear. CDR3 length: 19 amino acids. Germline CDR1 and CDR2: LNHDA and SQIVND (reference sequence). V was clipped by 9 bases and J by 0 bases, with 29 bases between them. The CDR3 DNA reads TGTGCCAGCACACCCCGGTTGGGGAGGGTTAAAACGATGAACACTGAAGCTTTCTTT. Translated, it gives CASTPRLGRVKTMNTEAFF.

The rearrangement joins TRBV2 to TRBJ1-1; no clear D gene. Germline lookup yields CDR1 SNHLY and CDR2 FYNNEI. The CDR3 covers 13 residues. V dropped 4 bases and J dropped 1 base, with 7 bases sitting between them. CDR3 in DNA: TGTGCCAGCAGTGTGAGGCCGAACACTGAAGCTTTCTTT. Amino acid sequence: CASSVRPNTEAFF. The full variable domain, rest sourced from reference TRBV2 and TRBJ1-1, is EPEVTQTPSHQVTQMGQEVILRCVPISNHLYFYWYRQILGQKVEFLVSFYNNEISEKSEIFDDQFSVERPDGSNFTLKIRSTKLEDSAMYFCASSVRPNTEAFFGQGTRLTVV.

In its sample, this clone was seen once. The chain joins TRBV12-3 or TRBV12-4 to TRBJ2-5, with 7 bases fitting TRBD2. V dropped 6 bases and J dropped 5; count of bases not matched to a gene: 6. The CDR3 contains 13 residues. CDR3 residues: CASRGTTRETQYF. For the CDR3, the DNA is TGTGCCAGCAGGGGGACTACCCGGGAGACCCAGTACTTC.

The chain carries TRBV24-1 and TRBJ2-2, with TRBD1 matching over 12 bases. The CDR3 spans 16 residues. V lost 4 bases, J lost 7 bases, and 6 bases stayed unmatched. The germline V gene has CDR1 KGHDR and CDR2 SFDVKD. The CDR3 bases are TGTGCCACCAGTGACCCGGGACAGGGGGCGGGCGGGGAGCTGTTTTTT. Protein sequence: CATSDPGQGAGGELFF.

The V and J genes are TRBV3-1 (or the pseudogene TRBV3-2) and TRBJ2-3, with 7 nucleotides matching TRBD2. CDR3 length: 15 residues. Germline CDR1 reads LGHDT; CDR2 reads YNNKEL (reference sequence). The junction had 8 bases not matched to a gene; V was cut back by 4 bases and J by 4 bases. CDR3 sequence (DNA): TGTGCCAGCAGCCCTCGGGAAACTAGCGCAGATACGCAGTATTTT. This sequence encodes CASSPRETSADTQYF.

The rearrangement joins TRBV5-6 to TRBJ1-5; D gene ambiguous. V shed 0 bases and J shed 5 bases, with 6 bases lying between them. CDR3 size: 13 residues. CDR1 is SGHDT and CDR2 is YYEEEE in the germline V gene. Here the CDR3 reads CASSLASDQPQHF. The CDR3 region has the DNA TGTGCCAGCAGCTTGGCCTCAGATCAGCCCCAGCATTTT. The full variable domain, its missing parts supplied by reference TRBV5-6 and TRBJ1-5, is DAGVTQSPTHLIKTRGQQVTLRCSPKSGHDTVSWYQQALGQGPQFIFQYYEEEERQRGNFPDRFSGHQFPNYSSELNVNALLLGDSALYLCASSLASDQPQHFGDGTRLSIL.

The chain joins TRBV13 to TRBJ1-4; no firm D call. The V end was cut by 5 bases, the J end by 8 bases, with 12 bases between. The V gene's germline CDR1 is PRHDT and CDR2 FYEKMQ (reference sequence). There are 13 residues in the CDR3. As DNA, the CDR3 is TGTGCCAGCAGCCCCTCCGGAGGGGAAAAACTGTTTTTT. Protein: CASSPSGGEKLFF.

V usage is TRBV14 and J usage is TRBJ2-1, with 12 bases aligning to TRBD2. The CDR3 covers 17 residues. Unmatched junction bases numbered 9, after V lost 0 bases and J lost 9 bases. Per germline, CDR1 SGHDN and CDR2 FVKESK. The CDR3 nucleotides read TGTGCCAGCAGCCAAGATGGTCGGCTAGCGGGAGGGGGTGAGCAGTTCTTC. Its protein product is CASSQDGRLAGGGEQFF.

The J gene is TRBJ1-5, the V gene TRBV7-8; D unresolved. This CDR3 contains 13 residues. V dropped 0 bases and J dropped 5 bases, with 5 bases sitting between them. Per germline, CDR1 SGHVS and CDR2 FQNEAQ. The DNA of the CDR3 is TGTGCCAGCAGCTTAGCCCGTTATCAGCCCCAGCATTTT. As protein: CASSLARYQPQHF. The whole variable domain, remainder taken from reference TRBV7-8 and TRBJ1-5, is GAGVSQSPRYKVAKRGQDVALRCDPISGHVSLFWYQQALGQGPEFLTYFQNEAQLDKSGLPSDRFFAERPEGSVSTLKIQRTQQEDSAVYLCASSLARYQPQHFGDGTRLSIL.

In its sample, this clone was seen a few times. V gene TRBV2 combines with J gene TRBJ2-7; 8 bases align to TRBD2. The germline V gene encodes CDR1 SNHLY and CDR2 FYNNEI. The V and J ends lost 3 bases and 0 bases, in that order; junction bases with no gene match: 4. The CDR3 has 15 residues. CDR3 sequence reads: CASSDQRGTSYEQYF. The CDR3 nucleotides read TGTGCCAGCAGTGACCAGCGGGGGACCTCCTACGAGCAGTACTTC.

The chain is built from TRBV7-2 and TRBJ2-7; no clear D. The germline V gene encodes CDR1 SGHTA and CDR2 FQGNSA. V gave up 1 base and J gave up 2 bases, with 9 bases separating them. This CDR3 contains 14 residues. The CDR3 nucleotides read TGTGCCAGCAGCTTAGTTCATTCCCCCTACGAGCAGTACTTC. It codes for CASSLVHSPYEQYF.

V usage is TRBV5-1 and J usage is TRBJ1-4, with D possibly matching TRBD1 (5 bases). The germline V gene has CDR1 SGHRS and CDR2 YFSETQ. CDR3 size: 18 residues. V was trimmed by 6 bases and J by 3 bases, leaving 24 bases between them. The CDR3 spells CASTLNPGGTAPNEKLFF. In DNA, the CDR3 is TGCGCCAGCACCTTAAACCCCGGGGGGACGGCGCCTAATGAAAAACTGTTTTTT. Together with reference TRBV5-1 and TRBJ1-4, the CDR3 gives the full variable domain: KAGVTQTPRYLIKTRGQQVTLSCSPISGHRSVSWYQQTPGQGLQFLFEYFSETQRNKGNFPGRFSGRQFSNSRSEMNVSTLELGDSALYLCASTLNPGGTAPNEKLFFGSGTQLSVL.

In this sample, this clone turned up once. V usage is TRBV3-1 (or the pseudogene TRBV3-2) and J usage is TRBJ2-1; TRBD2 matches at 10 bases. V was pared by 5 bases and J by 7 bases, with 8 bases of the junction left unmatched. Germline-derived CDR1 and CDR2 are LGHDT and YNNKEL (reference sequence). CDR3 length: 15 residues. The CDR3 is CASSYLAGGLNEQFF. DNA of the CDR3: TGTGCCAGCAGCTATTTAGCGGGGGGCTTGAATGAGCAGTTCTTC.

V gene TRBV28 combines with J gene TRBJ1-1; a possible D gene is TRBD1 (6 bases). The CDR3 runs to 15 residues. Deletions cut 7 bases from V and 3 bases from J, with 18 bases between. The germline CDR1 and CDR2 sequences are MDHEN and SYDVKM. The CDR3 DNA follows: TGTGCCAGCAACATAATCGCAGGGGAATACACTGAAGCTTTCTTT. This gives the protein CASNIIAGEYTEAFF.

The V and J genes are TRBV6-6 and TRBJ2-1; TRBD1 matches at 8 bases. The CDR3 extends over 12 amino acids. The V gene end was trimmed by 6 bases and the J gene end by 10 bases; junction bases not matched to a gene: 5. Germline CDR1 is MNHNY and CDR2 is SVGAGI (reference sequence). The CDR3 bases are TGTGCCAGCAGCGGACAGGGTTTAGAGCAGTTCTTC. It yields the protein CASSGQGLEQFF.